The present entry profiles one T cell receptor (beta chain) with its context. Its specificity is unknown. The entry originates in a study of siplizumab effects on memory and regulatory T cells. Findings and caveats of the study: Memory cells seemed less diverse than naive T cells, which also seemed major contributors to the alloresponse. Sequences below about 10^-5 frequency were poorly captured, limiting mapping of alloreactive clones. There was no confirmation of the suppressive function of proliferating Tregs from siplizumab cultures.

TCRdb's table, derived via immunoSEQ multiplex PCR, lists solely in-frame clones and lacks some. This repertoire shows more than 95,000 clones, about 93% found once; its top ten account for more than 0.3%. V lost 3 bases and J lost 7; bases outside the gene matches: 6. CDR1 is SNHLY, CDR2 FYNNEI, per germline. The length of the CDR3 is 15 residues. This receptor was taken from a human donor in good health. The chain couples TRBV2 to TRBJ2-1; 10 nucleotides line up with TRBD2. The material sequenced was CD4+ T cells sorted from blood. This chain's CDR3 is CASSERLAGANEQFF. DNA for the CDR3: TGTGCCAGCAGTGAGAGGCTAGCGGGAGCTAATGAGCAGTTCTTC. The full variable domain, in which reference TRBV2 and TRBJ2-1 provide the parts outside the CDR3, is EPEVTQTPSHQVTQMGQEVILRCVPISNHLYFYWYRQILGQKVEFLVSFYNNEISEKSEIFDDQFSVERPDGSNFTLKIRSTKLEDSAMYFCASSERLAGANEQFFGPGTRLTVL.